The T cell receptor beta chain under discussion was sequenced for a study of T cells in localized non-small cell lung cancer. General study findings and limits: Multi-region tumor sequencing was not done, so intratumor heterogeneity could not be excluded. A higher density of T cells in blood coincided with extended overall survival.

A word on this clone: As yet, its antigen is unknown.

Some clones are missing from TCRdb's copy, which holds only in-frame ones; the method was immunoSEQ multiplex PCR. The sample includes approximately 41,000 clones, roughly 89% of them seen just once. This CDR3 has 14 amino acids. Germline values: CDR1 SGHRS, CDR2 YFSETQ. Trimming pared 0 bases from V and 3 bases from J, leaving 10 bases between. The chain carries TRBV5-1 and TRBJ2-7, with D hard to call. The receptor was isolated from a male donor aged 60 or older with stage II lung adenocarcinoma. Sample: peripheral blood mononuclear cells, taken before any cancer treatment. This CDR3 is CASSLGSGNYEQYF. DNA of the CDR3: TGCGCCAGCAGCTTGGGGTCAGGAAACTACGAGCAGTACTTC.